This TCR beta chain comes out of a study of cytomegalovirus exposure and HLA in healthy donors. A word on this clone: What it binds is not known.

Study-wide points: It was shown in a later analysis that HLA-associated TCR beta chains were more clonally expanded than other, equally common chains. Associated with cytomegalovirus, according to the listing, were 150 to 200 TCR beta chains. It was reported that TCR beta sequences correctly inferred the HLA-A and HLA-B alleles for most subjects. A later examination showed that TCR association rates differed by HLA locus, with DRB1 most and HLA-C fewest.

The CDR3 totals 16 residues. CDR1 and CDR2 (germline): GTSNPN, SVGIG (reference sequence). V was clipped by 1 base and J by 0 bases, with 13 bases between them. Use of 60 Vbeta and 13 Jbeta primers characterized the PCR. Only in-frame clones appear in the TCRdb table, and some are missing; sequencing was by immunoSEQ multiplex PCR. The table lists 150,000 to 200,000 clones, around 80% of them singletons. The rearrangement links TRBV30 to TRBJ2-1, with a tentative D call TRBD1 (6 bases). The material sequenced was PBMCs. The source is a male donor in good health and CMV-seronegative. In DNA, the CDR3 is TGTGCCTGGAGTGGGGGGACAACGAGCTCCTACAATGAGCAGTTCTTC. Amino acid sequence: CAWSGGTTSSYNEQFF.